This T cell receptor (beta chain) emerged from a study of blood T cell repertoires in COVID-19. Sequencing used immunoSEQ multiplex PCR; TCRdb keeps in-frame clones, though not all of them. This table has about 210,000 clones, roughly 85% appearing once. V lost 1 base, J lost 8 bases, and 3 bases stayed unmatched. Germline V CDR1 and CDR2: KGHDR, SFDVKD. This CDR3 spans 14 amino acids. This receptor was identified in a woman in her forties with acute COVID-19. Sequencing was done on a sample of PBMCs or T cells enriched from blood (not recorded which). The rearrangement links TRBV24-1 to TRBJ2-1; 8 positions match TRBD2. The CDR3 nucleotides are TGTGCCACCAGTGATTTCGGGAGGGATGATGAGCAGTTCTTC. This translates into CATSDFGRDDEQFF.